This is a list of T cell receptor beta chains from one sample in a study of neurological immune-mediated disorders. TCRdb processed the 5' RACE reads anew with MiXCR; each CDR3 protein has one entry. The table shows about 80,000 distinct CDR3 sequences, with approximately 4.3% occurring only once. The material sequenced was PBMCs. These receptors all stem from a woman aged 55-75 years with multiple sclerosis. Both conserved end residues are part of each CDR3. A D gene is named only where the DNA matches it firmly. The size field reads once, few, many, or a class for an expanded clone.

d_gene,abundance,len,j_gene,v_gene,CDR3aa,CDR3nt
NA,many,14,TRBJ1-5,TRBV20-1,CSARHEYSNQPQHF,TGCAGTGCAAGACACGAGTATAGCAATCAGCCCCAGCATTTT
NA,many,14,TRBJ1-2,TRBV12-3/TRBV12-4,CASSFMRGNYGYTF,TGTGCCAGCAGTTTTATGAGGGGAAATTATGGCTACACCTTC
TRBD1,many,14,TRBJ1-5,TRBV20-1,CSATDRGNGGPQHF,TGCAGTGCTACCGACAGGGGCAATGGAGGGCCCCAGCATTTT
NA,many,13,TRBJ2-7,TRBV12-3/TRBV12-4,CASSLNGPYEQYF,TGTGCCAGCAGTTTAAACGGTCCCTACGAGCAGTACTTC
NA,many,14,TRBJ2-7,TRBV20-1,CSAINPQPTYEQYF,TGCAGTGCTATTAACCCACAGCCGACCTACGAGCAGTACTTC
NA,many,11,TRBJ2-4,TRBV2,CASSETNFQYF,TGTGCCAGCAGTGAGACTAATTTTCAGTACTTC
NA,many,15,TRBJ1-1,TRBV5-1,CASSLNAGVNTEAFF,TGCGCCAGCAGCTTGAATGCGGGGGTCAACACTGAAGCTTTCTTT
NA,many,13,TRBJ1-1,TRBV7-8,CASSAGINTEAFF,TGTGCCAGCAGCGCTGGGATTAACACTGAAGCTTTCTTT
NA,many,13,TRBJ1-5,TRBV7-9,CASSLGSDQPQHF,TGTGCCAGCAGCTTAGGCTCTGATCAGCCCCAGCATTTT
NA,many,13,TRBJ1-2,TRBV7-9,CASQNPGPYGYTF,TGTGCCAGCCAAAACCCAGGGCCCTATGGCTACACCTTC
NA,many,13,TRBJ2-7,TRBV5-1,CASSFRDTPRQYF,TGCGCCAGCAGCTTTAGGGATACCCCGAGGCAGTACTTC
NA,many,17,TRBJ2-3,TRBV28,CASSPRGASRGVDTQYF,TGTGCCAGCAGCCCCCGGGGAGCGTCAAGGGGTGTAGATACGCAGTATTTT
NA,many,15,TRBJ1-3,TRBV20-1,CSAREGMNSGNTIYF,TGCAGTGCTAGGGAGGGGATGAACTCTGGAAACACCATATATTTT
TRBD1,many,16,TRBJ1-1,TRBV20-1,CSAQGQGALLFHEAFF,TGCAGTGCCCAAGGACAGGGGGCCCTCTTGTTCCACGAAGCTTTCTTT
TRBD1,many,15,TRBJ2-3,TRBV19,CASRGTGVGTDTQYF,TGTGCCAGTAGGGGGACAGGGGTTGGCACAGATACGCAGTATTTT
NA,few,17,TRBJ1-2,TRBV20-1,CSARDALRVTEYYGYTF,TGCAGTGCTAGAGATGCTCTAAGGGTAACAGAGTACTATGGCTACACCTTC
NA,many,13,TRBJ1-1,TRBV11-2,CASTSSWNTEAFF,TGTGCCAGCACATCCAGCTGGAACACTGAAGCTTTCTTT
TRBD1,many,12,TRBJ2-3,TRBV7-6,CASSQTGTTQYF,TGTGCCAGCAGCCAGACAGGGACGACGCAGTATTTT
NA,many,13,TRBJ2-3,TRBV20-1,CSADRGAVDTQYF,TGCAGTGCCGACCGGGGGGCTGTAGATACGCAGTATTTT
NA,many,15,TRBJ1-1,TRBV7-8,CASSPAGLGATEAFF,TGTGCCAGCAGCCCAGCGGGTTTGGGGGCTACTGAAGCTTTCTTT
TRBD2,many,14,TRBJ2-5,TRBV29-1,CSVTSGGGGETQYF,TGCAGCGTGACTAGCGGGGGAGGGGGAGAGACCCAGTACTTC
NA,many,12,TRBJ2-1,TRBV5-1,CASSIRGNEQFF,TGCGCCAGCAGCATCAGGGGAAATGAGCAGTTCTTC
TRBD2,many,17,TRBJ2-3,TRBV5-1,CASSSLIAGAGTDTQYF,TGCGCCAGCAGCTCGCTCATAGCGGGGGCTGGCACAGATACGCAGTATTTT